What follows are 21 T cell receptor beta chains derived from one specimen sequenced in a study of blood T cell repertoires in COVID-19. TCRdb's table, derived via immunoSEQ multiplex PCR, lists solely in-frame clones and lacks some. The table lists some 190,000 clones, 84% of them singletons. Sequenced sample: peripheral blood. The receptors shown here come from a woman of 80 years or more with COVID-19, enrolled during active disease.

The J gene is TRBJ2-7, the V gene TRBV11-2; TRBD1 aligns across 8 bases. The length of the CDR3 is 17 residues. J was trimmed by 3 bases and V by 1 base; bases with no gene match: 11. The germline V gene has CDR1 SGHAT and CDR2 FQNNGV. CDR3 in DNA: TGTGCCAGCAGCTTAGGCGGGTGGGGGGACAGGAACTACGAGCAGTACTTC. Translating gives CASSLGGWGDRNYEQYF.

J is TRBJ2-3 and V is TRBV2, with D possibly being TRBD1 (6 bases). V lost 4 bases to trimming and J lost 0 bases, with 11 bases between them. This CDR3 contains 15 residues. The germline V gene encodes CDR1 SNHLY and CDR2 FYNNEI. CDR3 protein: CASSALDSSTDTQYF. The DNA for the CDR3 is TGTGCCAGCAGTGCCCTGGACAGTAGCACAGATACGCAGTATTTT.

This chain uses TRBV4-1 with TRBJ2-1, with TRBD2 matching over 7 bases. The CDR3 extends over 19 amino acids. CDR1 is MGHRA and CDR2 is YSYEKL in the germline V gene. V trimming: 1 base; J trimming: 0 bases; junction bases outside the gene matches: 12. DNA of the CDR3: TGCGCCAGCAGCCAAGGCACACTTAGCGGGCGAAGCTCCTACAATGAGCAGTTCTTC. The encoded protein is CASSQGTLSGRSSYNEQFF.

The chain employs TRBV3-1 (or the pseudogene TRBV3-2) and TRBJ1-1; weak D call: TRBD1 (5 bases). Germline CDR1 LGHDT, CDR2 YNNKEL (reference sequence). The CDR3 is 14 amino acids. Trimming cost V 6 bases and J 10 bases, with 21 bases left between them. CDR3 loop: CASSLVGDLGGAFF. CDR3 nucleotide sequence: TGTGCCAGCAGTTTGGTAGGGGATTTGGGTGGAGCTTTCTTT.

This clone was seen a few times. In DNA form, the CDR3 reads TGTGCTAGCGGGCCGGCATCTGGGGCCAACGTCCTGACTTTC. Its protein product is CASGPASGANVLTF. This sequence joins TRBV7-7 and TRBJ2-6; 7 nucleotides line up with TRBD2. The CDR3 loop spans 14 amino acids. Germline V gives CDR1 SSHAT, CDR2 FNYEAQ (reference sequence).

This sequence joins TRBV5-6 and TRBJ1-3, with TRBD1 matching 10 bases. The J segment lost 2 bases and the V segment lost 0 bases, leaving 2 bases of the junction unmatched. Per the germline V gene, CDR1 is SGHDT and CDR2 is YYEEEE. CDR3 length equals 16 residues. CDR3 nucleotide sequence: TGTGCCAGCAGCTTGGGCGGGACAGGGGCTGGAAACACCATATATTTT. It codes for CASSLGGTGAGNTIYF.

The rearrangement links TRBV6-5 to TRBJ1-6, with D perhaps TRBD1 (6 bases). The CDR3 has 14 residues. V was trimmed by 6 bases and J by 9 bases, leaving 15 bases between them. CDR1 is MNHEY, CDR2 SVGAGI, per germline. The chain's CDR3 is CASRYREGGSPLHF. In DNA form, the CDR3 reads TGTGCCAGCAGATACAGGGAAGGAGGTTCACCCCTCCACTTT.

The chain joins TRBV5-1 to TRBJ2-5; 7 bases are shared with TRBD1. Trimming removed 9 bases from V and 5 bases from J; junction bases left unmatched: 16. The CDR3 runs to 15 residues. Germline lookup yields CDR1 SGHRS and CDR2 YFSETQ. For the CDR3, the DNA is TGCGCCACCCAATTGACAGGGCAAAGTTTTGAGACCCAGTACTTC. Translating it yields CATQLTGQSFETQYF.

The CDR3 sequence is CASSSLLSYNEQFF. CDR3 nucleotide sequence: TGCGCCAGCAGCTCCCTGTTGTCGTACAATGAGCAGTTCTTC. The J gene is TRBJ2-1, the V gene TRBV5-1; D gene uncertain. Germline CDR1 SGHRS, CDR2 YFSETQ. The CDR3 contains 14 residues. V shed 3 bases and J shed 4 bases, with 11 bases lying between them.

V is TRBV7-4 and J is TRBJ1-4; possibly TRBD1 for D (5 bases). From germline, CDR1 is SGHVT and CDR2 SQSDAQ. The length of the CDR3 is 17 residues. Trimming removed 0 bases from V and 7 bases from J, with 18 bases in between. CDR3: CASSLADVWNRFEKLFF. In DNA, the CDR3 is TGTGCCAGCAGCTTAGCTGATGTGTGGAACAGGTTTGAAAAACTGTTTTTT. The complete variable domain, with remaining parts taken from reference TRBV7-4 and TRBJ1-4, reads GAGVSQSPRYKVAKRGRDVALRCDSISGHVTLYWYRQTLGQGSEVLTYSQSDAQRDKSGRPSGRFSAERPERSVSTLKIQRTEQGDSAVYLCASSLADVWNRFEKLFFGSGTQLSVL.

The chain recombines TRBV6-5 with TRBJ2-1; 9 bases line up with TRBD2. CDR1 and CDR2 from the germline V gene are MNHEY and SVGAGI. V shed 5 bases and J 9 bases; nucleotides not matched to a gene: 11. The CDR3 extends over 15 amino acids. The CDR3 region has the DNA TGTGCCAGCAGTCGTCTAGCGGGATCCCGCGGTGAGCAGTTCTTC. Residues: CASSRLAGSRGEQFF.

The chain carries TRBV7-3 and TRBJ2-2, with unresolved D. Trimming took 1 base from V and 6 from J, leaving 9 bases between them. CDR1 SGHTA and CDR2 FQGTGA come from the germline V gene. CDR3 length equals 14 residues. The CDR3 region has the DNA TGTGCCAGCAGCTTAATGGTCGGGTCCGGGGAGCTGTTTTTT. Amino acid sequence: CASSLMVGSGELFF.

J is TRBJ2-3 and V is TRBV5-1; TRBD2 agrees at 11 bases. The V segment lost 5 bases and the J segment 3 bases; nucleotides outside the gene matches: 8. Germline values: CDR1 SGHRS, CDR2 YFSETQ. The CDR3 is made up of 16 amino acids. This CDR3 is CASSPGLAAKTDTQYF. CDR3 nucleotide sequence: TGCGCCAGCAGTCCGGGACTAGCGGCAAAAACAGATACGCAGTATTTT.

The rearrangement joins TRBV19 to TRBJ1-4; tentatively, D is TRBD1 (5 bases). The CDR3 contains 14 residues. The germline V gene has CDR1 LNHDA and CDR2 SQIVND (reference sequence). The V end was cut by 8 bases, the J end by 6 bases, with 16 bases between. The CDR3, as DNA: TGTGCCAGTGGGGGAGGGGCGAACGATGAAAAACTGTTTTTT. Translation gives CASGGGANDEKLFF.

V is TRBV24-1 and J is TRBJ2-1; TRBD1 aligns across 7 bases. V shed 6 bases, J shed 5 bases, and the junction held 6 bases outside the gene matches. CDR3 length: 14 residues. CDR1 is KGHDR, CDR2 SFDVKD, per germline. CDR3 coding DNA: TGTGCCACCAGTCTGGCAGGGACAGACAATGAGCAGTTCTTC. Its protein product is CATSLAGTDNEQFF.

In its sample, this clone was seen once. This chain uses TRBV28 with TRBJ2-1; TRBD2 matches 7 bases. J lost 4 bases, V lost 6 bases, and 9 bases had no gene match. The CDR3 contains 15 residues. The germline V gene encodes CDR1 MDHEN and CDR2 SYDVKM. Here the CDR3 DNA reads TGTGCCAGCAGCTCCGCCCAACTAGCGTACAATGAGCAGTTCTTC. Protein product: CASSSAQLAYNEQFF.

The rearrangement uses TRBV7-9 and TRBJ2-5, with TRBD2 matching 9 bases. The CDR3 is 16 amino acids. Germline CDR1 reads SEHNR; CDR2 reads FQNEAQ (reference sequence). The V segment lost 0 bases and the J segment 1 base; nucleotides outside the gene matches: 3. CDR3 loop: CASSLASGGLQETQYF. The CDR3 DNA reads TGTGCCAGCAGCTTAGCTAGCGGGGGCCTCCAAGAGACCCAGTACTTC.

The CDR3, as DNA: TGCGCCAGCAGCTTGGGAGCGGCCTCCACAGATACGCAGTATTTT. Amino acids: CASSLGAASTDTQYF. The chain employs TRBV5-1 and TRBJ2-3; possibly TRBD2 for D (5 bases). Germline V gene sequence: CDR1 SGHRS, CDR2 YFSETQ. Deletions cut 0 bases from V and 2 bases from J, with 10 bases between. The CDR3 covers 15 residues.

This clone was detected a few times. The chain carries TRBV27 and TRBJ2-2; D may be TRBD1 (5 bases). The CDR3 spans 14 residues. The V end lost 6 bases, the J end lost 4 bases, and 12 bases lay between the germline ends. The germline V gene has CDR1 MNHEY and CDR2 SMNVEV (reference sequence). This chain's CDR3 is CASSLTVITGELFF. The CDR3 bases are TGTGCCAGCAGCTTGACAGTTATCACCGGGGAGCTGTTTTTT.

This chain links TRBV5-1 with TRBJ2-7; the D is unclear. The CDR3 is 15 amino acids. CDR1 is SGHRS, CDR2 YFSETQ, per germline. V was cut by 4 bases and J by 2 bases, with 16 bases left in between. The chain's CDR3 is CASSPTLSGTYEQYF. In DNA, the CDR3 is TGCGCCAGCAGCCCAACCTTATCAGGTACCTACGAGCAGTACTTC.

This clone was detected a few times. The chain employs TRBV5-8 and TRBJ1-1; 7 bases fit TRBD1. CDR1 and CDR2 (germline): SGHTS, YDEGEE. After removal of 4 bases from V and 3 bases from J, the junction contained 6 bases not matched to a gene. CDR3 length: 14 residues. The chain's CDR3 is CASSLDDRDTEAFF. The DNA of the CDR3 is TGTGCCAGCAGCCTAGACGACAGGGACACTGAAGCTTTCTTT.